This T cell receptor beta chain was sequenced during a study of control samples from healthy donors and cancer patients. Germline CDR1 reads SNHLY; CDR2 reads FYNNEI. The length of the CDR3 is 16 residues. Between the trimmed V and J ends, which lost 5 bases and 0 bases, there was a span of 16 bases. The table came from immunoSEQ multiplex PCR; TCRdb's copy has only in-frame clones and leaves some out. The sample contains 130,000 or so clones, roughly 87% of which appear only once. Sequencing input: blood. The source of this sequence is a man in his forties in good health. The chain uses TRBV2 and TRBJ1-2; D is uncertain. The CDR3 bases are TGTGCCAGCAGTTCGGCCAGGCGCCATGCTAACTATGGCTACACCTTC. It yields the protein CASSSARRHANYGYTF.